This T cell receptor beta chain was recovered during a study of T cell repertoires in cytomegalovirus infection. Turning to the study itself: The public TCR beta signatures pointed to both CMV infection and matching HLA type. General study results and limits: HLA-C-restricted TCR beta clonotypes specific for CMV led the ex vivo response. Identification of carriers of CMV plus the relevant HLA was achieved through cumulative public TCR beta family frequency.

The length of the CDR3 is 14 residues. Losses at the gene ends were 6 bases for V and 4 bases for J; bases not matched to a gene: 5. About this clonotype itself: As yet, its antigen is unknown.

TCRdb itself ran the reads through MiXCR, one entry per CDR3 protein. The profile shows 150,000 to 200,000 distinct CDR3 sequences, about 20% of them singletons. This TCR came from a human donor in good health (CMV status not recorded). Some clones in this sample may be carry-over from other donors' samples. V is TRBV12-3 or TRBV12-4 and J is TRBJ2-5; 10 bases fit TRBD1. Sequences were obtained from PBMCs. CDR3 nucleotides: TGTGCCAGCAGCCTAGGGACAGGGGTAGAGACCCAGTACTTC. Amino acids: CASSLGTGVETQYF.